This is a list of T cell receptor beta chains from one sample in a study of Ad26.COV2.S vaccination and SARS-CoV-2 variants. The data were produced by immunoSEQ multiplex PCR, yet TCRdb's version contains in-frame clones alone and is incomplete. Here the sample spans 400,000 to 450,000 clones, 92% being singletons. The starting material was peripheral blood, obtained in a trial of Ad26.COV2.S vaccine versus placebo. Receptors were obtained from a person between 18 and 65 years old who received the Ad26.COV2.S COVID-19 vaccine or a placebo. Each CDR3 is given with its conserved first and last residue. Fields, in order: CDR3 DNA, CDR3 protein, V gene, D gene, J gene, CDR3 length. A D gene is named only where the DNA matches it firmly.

CDR3nt: TGTGCCAGCTCACCAAGAGGATACGAGCAGTACTTC
CDR3aa: CASSPRGYEQYF
v_gene: TRBV18
d_gene: NA
j_gene: TRBJ2-7
len: 12

CDR3nt: TGTGCCAGCAGTCGCGACCCCGGGACGCAGGCCTACAATGAGCAGTTCTTC
CDR3aa: CASSRDPGTQAYNEQFF
v_gene: TRBV6-6
d_gene: NA
j_gene: TRBJ2-1
len: 17

CDR3nt: TGCGCCAGCAGTCGAACCGGGACACCGAACCAAGAGACCCAGTACTTC
CDR3aa: CASSRTGTPNQETQYF
v_gene: TRBV5-1
d_gene: NA
j_gene: TRBJ2-5
len: 16

CDR3nt: TGTGCCAGTAGTGACCTCCTCGCAAGGTGGGCCCCCCAAAGCTCCTACAATGAGCAGTTCTTC
CDR3aa: CASSDLLARWAPQSSYNEQFF
v_gene: TRBV19
d_gene: NA
j_gene: TRBJ2-1
len: 21

CDR3nt: TGCGCCAGCAGTGGACAGGGGGTGGATGCCGGGGAGCTGTTTTTT
CDR3aa: CASSGQGVDAGELFF
v_gene: TRBV10-1
d_gene: TRBD1
j_gene: TRBJ2-2
len: 15

CDR3nt: TGTGCCAGTAGCCGGGCCCGGGACAGGGGAGTAGTCTTC
CDR3aa: CASSRARDRGVVF
v_gene: TRBV19
d_gene: TRBD1
j_gene: TRBJ2-1
len: 13

CDR3nt: TGTGCCAGCAGCCAACTGACAGGTGGGACTGGAAACACCATATATTTT
CDR3aa: CASSQLTGGTGNTIYF
v_gene: TRBV3-1/TRBV3-2
d_gene: NA
j_gene: TRBJ1-3
len: 16

CDR3nt: TGTGCCACCAGCAGAGGTCCACCGAGCTCTGGAAACACCATATATTTT
CDR3aa: CATSRGPPSSGNTIYF
v_gene: TRBV15
d_gene: NA
j_gene: TRBJ1-3
len: 16

CDR3nt: TGCGCCAGCAGTTCGCATACAGAGAACACTGAAGCTTTCTTT
CDR3aa: CASSSHTENTEAFF
v_gene: TRBV5-1
d_gene: NA
j_gene: TRBJ1-1
len: 14

CDR3nt: TGTGCCTGGAGTGTACAACAGGGGCTTGGAAACACCATATATTTT
CDR3aa: CAWSVQQGLGNTIYF
v_gene: TRBV30
d_gene: TRBD1
j_gene: TRBJ1-3
len: 15

CDR3nt: TGTGCCAGCAGCTCGAGCGGGACACGCACCGGGGAGCTGTTTTTT
CDR3aa: CASSSSGTRTGELFF
v_gene: TRBV7-9
d_gene: NA
j_gene: TRBJ2-2
len: 15